This T cell receptor (beta chain) is from a study of T cell repertoires and Cas9 in healthy adults (dated by TCRdb to 2016 to 2019). Regarding the research as a whole: Multi-effector potency, cytotoxicity and lineage determination within the CD4 and CD8 compartments were characterized for SpCas9-reactive T cells. Preexisting T cell immunity against the Streptococcus pyogenes Cas9 nuclease (SpCas9) used in CRISPR gene editing was examined in the study.

The library was produced with the immunoSEQ multiplex PCR assay. TCRdb holds this immuneACCESS table with in-frame rearrangements only. Some clones are missing; in checked studies, unresolved V genes explain under half, and the rest has no known cause. Recorded for this sample are fewer than 25,000 clones; about 90% of them occurred a single time. The ten largest make up 1.5% to 1.9% of the sample. Comments on this clone: No cognate antigen has been identified for it. Base qualities are not provided; no much larger clone lies one nucleotide away.

Healthy humans were used as donors in the study. Study-wide findings and limitations: In vitro, the proliferation and function of SpCas9-reactive effector T cells were reported to be mitigated by SpCas9-reactive regulatory T cells.

The CDR1 and CDR2 encoded by the germline V gene (reference sequence) are GTSNPN and SVGIG. The germline V and J ends show losses of 5 bases and 4 bases respectively, and no gene match explains 8 bases of the junction. Its CDR3 holds 13 amino acids, cysteine through phenylalanine. The only DNA kept is the CDR3, 39 bases in frame from the first base. The receptor comes from a human donor in good health. In this chain, TRBV30 is recombined with TRBJ2-7; TRBD1 lines up with 7 middle nucleotides. The sample was CD4+ effector T cells (CD127+, CD25-, CD137-, CD154-) from PBMCs; culture status not recorded. The CDR3 reads as follows: CAWGKGGGYEQYF. The nucleotides are TGTGCCTGGGGCAAAGGGGGCGGGTACGAGCAGTACTTC.